The clone carrying this T cell receptor beta chain occurred once. Noted time point: after neoadjuvant nivolumab, at surgical resection. This specimen belongs to a study of neoadjuvant anti-PD-1 for oral cavity cancer. Blood libraries mostly used about 500 ng genomic DNA, six replicates each. Data came from immunoSEQ multiplex PCR; TCRdb stores just in-frame clones and leaves some out. In the table there are approximately 15,000 clones, over 60% of which are singletons. Trimming removed 6 bases at V and 0 bases at J, with 16 bases between. Germline assignment: CDR1 SQVTM and CDR2 ANQGSEA. The CDR3 runs 15 residues.

Sequencing was performed on PBMCs, taken after nivolumab (anti-PD-1) treatment. The genes are TRBV29-1 and TRBJ2-3; the D gene is possibly TRBD2 (5 bases). This receptor was identified in a person between 40 and 79 years old with oral cavity squamous cell carcinoma. CDR3 in amino acids: CSVELGQISTDTQYF. For the CDR3, the DNA is TGCAGCGTCGAACTAGGGCAAATTAGCACAGATACGCAGTATTTT.